This TCR beta chain is drawn from a study of blood T cell repertoires in COVID-19. Study in general: T cells, B-cell-depleted T cells, or PBMCs supplied cDNA or gDNA.

Patients in Seattle were enrolled during active infection, then followed longitudinally. Original processing methods: By means of reference gene primer amplification, nucleated cell counts were estimated. Repertoires were generated with immunoSEQ multiplex PCR, while TCRdb's copy carries only in-frame clones and drops some. Clonal size and the V and J genes are those of that table, whereas D and trimming came from the DNA. The profile shows 90,000 to 100,000 clones, under 90% of them singletons. J lost 3 bases, V lost 5 bases, and 12 bases had no gene match. CDR3 length: 17 residues. CDR1 LNHNV and CDR2 YYDKDF come from the germline V gene (reference sequence).

The receptor was derived from a man aged 60-69 years with COVID-19, enrolled during active disease. The gene calls are TRBV15 and TRBJ2-5; 10 bases line up with TRBD1. Source material: peripheral blood. As DNA, the CDR3 is TGTGCCACCAGCCGGGACAGGGGAACACTGACCAAAGAGACCCAGTACTTC. Its translation is CATSRDRGTLTKETQYF. Combining the CDR3 with reference TRBV15 and TRBJ2-5 gives the whole variable domain DAMVIQNPRYQVTQFGKPVTLSCSQTLNHNVMYWYQQKSSQAPKLLFHYYDKDFNNEADTPDNFQSRRPNTSFCFLDIRSPGLGDTAMYLCATSRDRGTLTKETQYFGPGTRLLVL.